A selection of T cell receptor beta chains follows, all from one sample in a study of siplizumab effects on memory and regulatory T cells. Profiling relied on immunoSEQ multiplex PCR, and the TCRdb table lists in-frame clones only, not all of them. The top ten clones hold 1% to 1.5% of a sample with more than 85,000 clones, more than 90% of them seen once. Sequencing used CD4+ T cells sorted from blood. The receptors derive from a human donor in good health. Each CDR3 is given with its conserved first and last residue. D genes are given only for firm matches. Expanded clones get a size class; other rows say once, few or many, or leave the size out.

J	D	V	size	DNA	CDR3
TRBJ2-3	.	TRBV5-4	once	TGTGCCAGCAGCTATTGGGGCACAGATACGCAGTATTTT	CASSYWGTDTQYF
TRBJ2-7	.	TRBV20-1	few	TGCAGTGCTAGAGAGGTGTACGGGCAGTACTTC	CSAREVYGQYF
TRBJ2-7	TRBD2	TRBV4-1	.	TGCGCCAGCAGCCAAGATGGGGCTAGCGGGAGGTTCTCCTACGAGCAGTACTTC	CASSQDGASGRFSYEQYF
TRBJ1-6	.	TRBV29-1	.	TGCAGCGTTGCTCCCTCCTATAATTCACCCCTCCACTTT	CSVAPSYNSPLHF
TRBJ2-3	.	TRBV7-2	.	TGTGCCAGCAGCTTAGGGGCTAGCCGGGGGGATACGCAGTATTTT	CASSLGASRGDTQYF
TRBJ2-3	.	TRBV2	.	TGTGCCAGCAGTGTGACTGACACAGATACGCAGTATTTT	CASSVTDTDTQYF
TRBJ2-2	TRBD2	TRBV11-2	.	TGTGCCAGCAGCCCACGACTAGCCGGCGGGGAGCTGTTTTTT	CASSPRLAGGELFF
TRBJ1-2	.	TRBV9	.	TGTGCCAGCAGCGAGAGGGACGGATACTATGGCTACACCTTC	CASSERDGYYGYTF
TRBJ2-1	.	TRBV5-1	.	TGCGCCAGCAGCTTGGAGTGGGGGCTCGATCGGCAGTTCTTC	CASSLEWGLDRQFF
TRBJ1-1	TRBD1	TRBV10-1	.	TGCGCCAGCAGTAAACAGGGGCGGAACACTGAAGCTTTCTTT	CASSKQGRNTEAFF
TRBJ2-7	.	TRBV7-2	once	TGTGCCAGCAGCTTAGGGGCAGTGGGATCTAGGCACTTC	CASSLGAVGSRHF
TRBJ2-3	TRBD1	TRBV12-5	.	TGTGCTAGTGGTACGGGACAGGGACGCACAGATACGCAGTATTTT	CASGTGQGRTDTQYF
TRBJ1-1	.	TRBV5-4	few	TGTGCCAGCAGTCCCTCCACAGGTATGTTCACTGAAGCTTTCTTT	CASSPSTGMFTEAFF
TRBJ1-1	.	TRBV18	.	TGTGCCAGCTCAGCCCGGGACAATCTCAACACTGAAGCTTTCTTT	CASSARDNLNTEAFF
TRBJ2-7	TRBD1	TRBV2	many	TGTGCCAGCAGTGAGGGGAACAGGGGGCTGTACGAGCAGTACTTC	CASSEGNRGLYEQYF
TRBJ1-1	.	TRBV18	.	TGTGCCAGCTCACCCGAACATTTGAACACTGAAGCTTTCTTT	CASSPEHLNTEAFF
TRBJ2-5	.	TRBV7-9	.	TGTGCCAGCAGCGGTGCGCCGGTTGTACAGATGTACCAAGAGACCCAGTACTTC	CASSGAPVVQMYQETQYF
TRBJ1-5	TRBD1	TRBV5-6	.	TGTGCCAGCGAGAAAACAGGGGCGGGCAATCAGCCCCAGCATTTT	CASEKTGAGNQPQHF
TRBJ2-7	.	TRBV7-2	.	TGTGCCAGCAGTAGCGTGTGGGGGAGCAGGGACGAGCAGTACTTC	CASSSVWGSRDEQYF
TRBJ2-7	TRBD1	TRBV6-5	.	TGTGCCAGCAGTTACGACCCACAGGGGGAGTCCTACGAGCAGTACTTC	CASSYDPQGESYEQYF
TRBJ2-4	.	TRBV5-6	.	TGTGCCAGCAGTTTAGCCAAAAACATTCAGTACTTC	CASSLAKNIQYF
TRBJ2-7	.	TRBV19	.	TGTGCCAGTAGTCGTAGCGGAGCTTTGTACGAGCAGTACTTC	CASSRSGALYEQYF
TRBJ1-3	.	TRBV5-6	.	TGTGCCAGCAGCTTGGTTGGCAGGCTTGTCGGAAACACCATATATTTT	CASSLVGRLVGNTIYF
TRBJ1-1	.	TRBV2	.	TGTGCCAGCAGGGGCCTTCAGGGAGTACCTGAAGCTTTCTTT	CASRGLQGVPEAFF
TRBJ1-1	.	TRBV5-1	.	TGCGCCAGCAGCTCTGTAGACGGAATGAACACTGAAGCTTTCTTT	CASSSVDGMNTEAFF
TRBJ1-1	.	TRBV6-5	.	TGTGCCAGCAGTATCTACGGACGGACGAACACTGAAGCTTTCTTT	CASSIYGRTNTEAFF
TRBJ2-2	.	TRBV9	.	TGTGCCAGCAGGTGGGGTGTAAGCACCGGGGAGCTGTTTTTT	CASRWGVSTGELFF
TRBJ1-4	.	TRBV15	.	TGTGCCACCAGCAGAGGGGGGAATGAAAAACTGTTTTTT	CATSRGGNEKLFF
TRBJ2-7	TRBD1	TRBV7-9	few	TGTGCCAGCAGCCCCCCCCTCGGGACAGGGGGGAATCACGAGCAGTACTTC	CASSPPLGTGGNHEQYF
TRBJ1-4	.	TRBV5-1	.	TGCGCCAGCAGATCACAGGGTGGCACTAATGAAAAACTGTTTTTT	CASRSQGGTNEKLFF
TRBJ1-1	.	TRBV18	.	TGTGCCAGCTCACCACAGGGCCCGAACACTGAAGCTTTCTTT	CASSPQGPNTEAFF
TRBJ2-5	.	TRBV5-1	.	TGCGCCAGCAGTTCGACTAGGGGTAGCACGGAGACCCAGTACTTC	CASSSTRGSTETQYF
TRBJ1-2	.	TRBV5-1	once	TGCGCCAGCAGTTTGACCCCTTTTTTAAACTATGGCTACACCTTC	CASSLTPFLNYGYTF
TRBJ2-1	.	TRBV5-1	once	TGCGCCAGCAGCGCGGACGGGCACGGGAGCGATGAGCAGTTCTTC	CASSADGHGSDEQFF
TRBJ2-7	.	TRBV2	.	TGTGCCAGCAGTGACCAGGGGCCCACCTACGAGCAGTACTTC	CASSDQGPTYEQYF
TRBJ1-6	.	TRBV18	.	TGTGCCAGCTCACCAATAGAGCGCAGATATAATTCACCCCTCCACTTT	CASSPIERRYNSPLHF
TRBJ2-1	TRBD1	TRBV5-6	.	TGTGCCAGCAGCTCGACTCGACAGGGGAGGAATGAGCAGTTCTTC	CASSSTRQGRNEQFF
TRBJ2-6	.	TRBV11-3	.	TGTGCCAGCAGCTCGGGAGACTCTGGGGCCAACGTCCTGACTTTC	CASSSGDSGANVLTF